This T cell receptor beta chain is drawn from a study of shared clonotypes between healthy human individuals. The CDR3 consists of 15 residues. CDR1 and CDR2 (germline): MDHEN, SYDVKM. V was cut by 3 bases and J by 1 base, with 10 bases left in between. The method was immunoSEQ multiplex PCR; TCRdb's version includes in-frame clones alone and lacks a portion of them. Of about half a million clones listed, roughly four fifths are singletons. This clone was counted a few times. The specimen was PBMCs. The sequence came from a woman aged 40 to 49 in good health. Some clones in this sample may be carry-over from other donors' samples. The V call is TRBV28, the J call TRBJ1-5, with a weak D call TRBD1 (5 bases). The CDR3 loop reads CASSFRGRSNQPQHF. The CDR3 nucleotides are TGTGCCAGCAGTTTTAGGGGACGAAGCAATCAGCCCCAGCATTTT.